Below are 14 T cell receptor beta chains sequenced from a single sample in a study of control samples from healthy donors and cancer patients (dated by TCRdb to the early 2020s). The method was the immunoSEQ multiplex PCR assay. The immuneACCESS repertoire file appears here via TCRdb, limited to in-frame rearrangements. These files lack a portion of the clones; in checked studies, under half of the deficit traces to unresolved V genes, and the cause of the others is not known. The sample table lists about 44,000 clones, 60% to 80% of them with a count of one. 15% to 20% of the sample rests with the top ten. Sequencing was performed on formalin-fixed, paraffin-embedded tissue. The receptors originated from a male donor with melanoma.

The genes are TRBV25-1 and TRBJ1-5; the match to TRBD1 covers 12 bases. CDR3 size: 17 residues. The V segment lost 3 bases and the J segment 7 bases; nucleotides outside the gene matches: 10. CDR1 and CDR2 (germline): MGHDK, SYGVNS. The DNA of the CDR3 is TGTGCCAGCAGTGAGACCGGGACAGGGGGCTTGGGGCAGCCCCAGCATTTT. Translating it yields CASSETGTGGLGQPQHF.

The CDR3 sequence: CASSSTWRRQYF. The CDR3 DNA is TGTGCCAGCAGTTCGACTTGGCGACGGCAGTATTTT. The chain combines TRBV6-5 with TRBJ2-3; D gene ambiguous. In germline, CDR1 is MNHEY, CDR2 SVGAGI. The germline V and J ends were trimmed by 4 bases and 11 bases, with 13 bases remaining between them. This CDR3 contains 12 residues.

The chain uses TRBV6-5 and TRBJ2-7; 8 positions match TRBD2. CDR1 is MNHEY, CDR2 SVGAGI, per germline. The CDR3 length is 15 residues. J gave up 7 bases and V 4 bases, and 12 bases lay outside the gene matches. The CDR3 spells CASSSLQAGGWEQYF. Written as DNA, the CDR3 is TGTGCCAGCAGTTCCCTCCAGGCGGGAGGTTGGGAGCAGTACTTC.

The sample holds one count of this clone. The DNA for the CDR3 is TGTGCCAGCAGCTTGGGGCGGGCGGTCAATGAGCAGTTCTTC. It specifies CASSLGRAVNEQFF. J is TRBJ2-1 and V is TRBV5-5; tentative D call: TRBD2 (5 bases). CDR1 SGHKS and CDR2 YYEKEE come from the germline V gene (reference sequence). The CDR3 length is 14 residues. Trimming shortened V by 0 bases and J by 6 bases, and 10 bases separated the two germline ends.

V usage is TRBV28 and J usage is TRBJ2-5; TRBD1 might be the D (6 bases). CDR1 and CDR2 from the germline V gene are MDHEN and SYDVKM. V lost 6 bases to trimming and J lost 4 bases, with 15 bases between them. The CDR3 covers 14 residues. The CDR3 region has the DNA TGTGCCAGCAGGGGGGCCGGGACCGCAGAGACCCAGTACTTC. Translation gives CASRGAGTAETQYF.

The chain combines TRBV4-2 with TRBJ1-4, with D perhaps matching TRBD1 (5 bases). V lost 0 bases to trimming and J lost 2 bases, with 10 bases between them. Germline assignment: CDR1 LGHNA and CDR2 YNFKEQ. This CDR3 region has 16 residues. The CDR3 nucleotides are TGTGCCAGCAGCCAAGACGGGGGGTTCACTAATGAAAAACTGTTTTTT. This gives the protein CASSQDGGFTNEKLFF.

The genes are TRBV20-1 and TRBJ2-1, with 12 bases lining up with TRBD2. Losses at the gene ends were 4 bases for V and 6 bases for J; bases not matched to a gene: 16. This CDR3 has 18 amino acids. The germline V gene encodes CDR1 DFQATT and CDR2 SNEGSKA (reference sequence). The DNA of the CDR3 is TGCAGTGCTACTGATGGGACTAGCGGGCCATGGAGGGGCAATGAGCAGTTCTTC. This codes for CSATDGTSGPWRGNEQFF.

V gene TRBV5-5 combines with J gene TRBJ2-7; TRBD1 might be the D (5 bases). V was clipped by 5 bases and J by 6 bases, with 15 bases between them. The germline gives CDR1 SGHKS, CDR2 YYEKEE (reference sequence). CDR3 length: 13 amino acids. CDR3 sequence (DNA): TGTGCCAGCAGGGATATCAATGGGGCCGAGCAGTACTTC. Its translation is CASRDINGAEQYF.

This chain connects TRBV7-6 to TRBJ2-7, with TRBD1 matching over 10 bases. Per germline, CDR1 SGHVS and CDR2 FNYEAQ. The CDR3 length is 14 residues. Trimming cost V 4 bases and J 4 bases; bases outside gene matches: 4. The CDR3 region is CASSSGQGLYEQYF. CDR3 bases: TGTGCCAGCAGCTCGGGACAGGGGTTGTACGAGCAGTACTTC.

The V call is TRBV27, the J call TRBJ2-5; D is undetermined. The CDR3 has 14 residues. With 5 bases removed from V and 5 bases from J, the gap between germline ends came to 15 bases. Germline lookup yields CDR1 MNHEY and CDR2 SMNVEV (reference sequence). This CDR3 reads CASSLARFRETQYF. The CDR3 DNA reads as TGTGCCAGCAGTCTGGCACGATTTAGGGAGACCCAGTACTTC.

Note on this clone: At the DNA level, this CDR3 is encoded by other sequences in the same sample as well. The rearrangement joins TRBV27 to TRBJ2-7; D uncertain. Deletions cut 2 bases from V and 3 bases from J, with 8 bases between. Per germline, CDR1 MNHEY and CDR2 SMNVEV (reference sequence). The CDR3 sequence is 13 residues long. The CDR3, as DNA: TGTGCCAGCAGTTTAGCACAGAGCTACGAGCAGTACTTC. Its protein product is CASSLAQSYEQYF.

J is TRBJ2-4 and V is TRBV13, with 8 bases that match TRBD2. J gave up 5 bases and V 1 base, and 10 bases lay outside the gene matches. This CDR3 contains 17 residues. The germline V gene has CDR1 PRHDT and CDR2 FYEKMQ (reference sequence). The CDR3 DNA is TGTGCCAGCAGCTTAGAGGGGCGCGGGGGGATCCAAAACATTCAGTACTTC. Its protein is CASSLEGRGGIQNIQYF.

The chain joins TRBV6-5 to TRBJ2-7; D is perhaps TRBD2 (5 bases). CDR1 is MNHEY and CDR2 is SVGAGI in the germline V gene. V lost 2 bases to trimming and J lost 2 bases, with 10 bases between them. The CDR3 runs to 14 residues. The CDR3 DNA reads TGTGCCAGCAGTTACGCGGGTTTGCCCTACGAGCAGTACTTC. Amino acid sequence: CASSYAGLPYEQYF.

This clone came up a few times. The chain recombines TRBV19 with TRBJ2-2; TRBD2 matches 7 bases. The germline V gene encodes CDR1 LNHDA and CDR2 SQIVND (reference sequence). J lost 5 bases, V lost 6 bases, and 15 bases had no gene match. This CDR3 is 17 amino acids long. The CDR3 sequence: CASSPWGGSRLTGELFF. The CDR3, as DNA: TGTGCCAGTAGCCCTTGGGGCGGGAGTCGTTTGACCGGGGAGCTGTTTTTT.